These 18 T cell receptor beta chains came from one sample sequenced in a study of cytomegalovirus exposure and HLA in healthy donors. Some clones are missing from TCRdb's copy, which holds only in-frame ones; the method was immunoSEQ multiplex PCR. There are around 150,000 clones in the sample; about 89% occur only once, and around 2.7% lies in the top ten. Material: PBMCs. These receptors originate from a woman aged 18-29 years in good health and CMV-seropositive.

The chain recombines TRBV30 with TRBJ2-7; weak D call: TRBD2 (7 bases). Trimming pared 3 bases from V and 3 bases from J, leaving 15 bases between. Germline CDR1 is GTSNPN and CDR2 is SVGIG (reference sequence). This CDR3 contains 14 residues. The CDR3 loop is CAWSVGGPSYEQYF. The CDR3 region has the DNA TGTGCCTGGAGCGTCGGGGGGCCCAGCTACGAGCAGTACTTC.

CDR3 sequence (DNA): TGTGCCAGCAGCCCTGGTGGAGGGTCCCAGCCCCAGCATTTT. Protein product: CASSPGGGSQPQHF. J is TRBJ1-5 and V is TRBV7-2; D gene unclear. This CDR3 has 14 amino acids. V was pared by 5 bases and J by 7 bases, with 15 bases between. Germline CDR1 SGHTA, CDR2 FQGNSA.

V usage is TRBV19 and J usage is TRBJ1-4, with D perhaps matching TRBD1 (6 bases). The CDR3 totals 14 residues. Trimming pared 4 bases from V and 8 bases from J, leaving 14 bases between. The germline V gene encodes CDR1 LNHDA and CDR2 SQIVND (reference sequence). CDR3 loop: CASSTATGAEKLFF. As DNA, the CDR3 is TGTGCCAGTAGTACCGCGACAGGAGCCGAAAAACTGTTTTTT.

The count of this clone is one. The chain combines TRBV4-3 with TRBJ2-1; TRBD2 agrees at 11 bases. Germline CDR1 and CDR2: LGHNA and YSLEER. V was clipped by 0 bases and J by 2 bases; unmatched bases: 3. The CDR3 consists of 17 residues. The CDR3 spells CASSQDGGLAAYNEQFF. DNA for the CDR3: TGCGCCAGCAGCCAAGATGGGGGACTAGCGGCCTACAATGAGCAGTTCTTC.

This clone showed up just once. V gene TRBV18 combines with J gene TRBJ2-7, with 9 bases aligning to TRBD1. J lost 6 bases, V lost 5 bases, and 5 bases had no gene match. Germline CDR1 KGHSH, CDR2 LQKENI. The CDR3 has 13 amino acids. CDR3: CASSLDRGGEQYF. The CDR3 nucleotides read TGTGCCAGCTCATTGGACAGGGGTGGCGAGCAGTACTTC.

In this sample, this clone turned up a few times. The rearrangement joins TRBV19 to TRBJ2-3; no definite D call. Per the germline V gene, CDR1 is LNHDA and CDR2 is SQIVND (reference sequence). V gave up 6 bases and J gave up 1 base, with 11 bases separating them. CDR3 size: 14 residues. The CDR3: CASSATSGTDTQYF. In DNA form, the CDR3 reads TGTGCCAGTAGCGCCACGTCGGGCACAGATACGCAGTATTTT.

The CDR3 nucleotides are TGTGCCAGCAGCCCCGAGGGCAGACTGTCGGGTCGGGGCTACACCTTC. Translating it yields CASSPEGRLSGRGYTF. The V call is TRBV4-2, the J call TRBJ1-2; unclear D gene. The CDR3 spans 16 residues. Trimming left V 4 bases short and J 8 bases short, with 23 bases between. Germline V gene data show CDR1 as LGHNA and CDR2 as YNFKEQ.

This clone was picked up a small number of times. The V call is TRBV12-5, the J call TRBJ1-2; no clear D gene. CDR1 and CDR2 from the germline V gene are LGHNT and FRNRAP. The V end lost 1 base, the J end lost 5 bases, and 8 bases lay between the germline ends. The CDR3 contains 13 residues. The CDR3 loop is CASGLDGRYGYTF. The CDR3 bases are TGTGCTAGTGGTTTGGATGGCCGATATGGCTACACCTTC.

The chain recombines TRBV6-5 with TRBJ2-7; TRBD1 might be the D (5 bases). The CDR3 consists of 15 residues. Between the trimmed V and J ends, which lost 0 bases and 0 bases, there was a span of 9 bases. CDR1 is MNHEY and CDR2 is SVGAGI in the germline V gene. CDR3 sequence: CASSYSQGISYEQYF. For the CDR3, the DNA is TGTGCCAGCAGTTACTCGCAGGGAATCTCCTACGAGCAGTACTTC.

The V gene is TRBV7-8, the J gene TRBJ2-5, with a weak D call TRBD2 (6 bases). This CDR3 comprises 14 residues. V gave up 2 bases and J gave up 9 bases, with 16 bases separating them. Germline V CDR1 and CDR2: SGHVS, FQNEAQ. In DNA form, the CDR3 reads TGTGCCAGCAGCTTACTAGGGAGGAAGATGGCCCAGTACTTC. Protein: CASSLLGRKMAQYF.

This clone has just one count. The CDR3 is CASSPREGYEQYF. CDR3 DNA: TGCGCCAGCAGCCCCCGGGAAGGCTACGAGCAGTACTTC. The V and J genes are TRBV5-1 and TRBJ2-7; D is perhaps TRBD2 (5 bases). The CDR3 has 13 residues. Germline lookup yields CDR1 SGHRS and CDR2 YFSETQ. The V end lost 4 bases, the J end lost 3 bases, and 11 bases lay between the germline ends.

V is TRBV27 and J is TRBJ2-2; D is unclear. The CDR3 is 14 residues long. CDR1 is MNHEY and CDR2 is SMNVEV in the germline V gene (reference sequence). Trimming shortened V by 6 bases and J by 3 bases, and 11 bases separated the two germline ends. CDR3 in DNA: TGTGCCAGCAGCCCCAGACTTTACACCGGGGAGCTGTTTTTT. It codes for CASSPRLYTGELFF.

The chain uses TRBV15 and TRBJ1-4; D may be TRBD1 (6 bases). The germline CDR1 and CDR2 sequences are LNHNV and YYDKDF (reference sequence). V was shortened by 4 bases and J by 0 bases, with 9 bases between the two germline ends. This CDR3 is built from 15 residues. CDR3 in DNA: TGTGCCACCAGCACCCCAGGGGCAACTAATGAAAAACTGTTTTTT. Protein product: CATSTPGATNEKLFF.

The J gene is TRBJ2-5, the V gene TRBV7-9; 9 bases are a match to TRBD2. With V trimmed by 1 base and J by 1 base, 1 base remained unmatched. Germline lookup yields CDR1 SEHNR and CDR2 FQNEAQ (reference sequence). There are 15 residues in the CDR3. The CDR3 nucleotides read TGTGCCAGCAGCTTAGTTAGCGGGGGCCAAGAGACCCAGTACTTC. Translating it yields CASSLVSGGQETQYF.

The chain has TRBV9 and TRBJ2-2, with TRBD1 identical over 9 bases. This CDR3 has 16 amino acids. The V and J ends lost 5 bases and 4 bases, in that order; junction bases with no gene match: 9. Germline V CDR1 and CDR2: SGDLS, YYNGEE. Here the CDR3 DNA reads TGTGCCAGCAGGAAGGAGACAGGGGGAAGCACCGGGGAGCTGTTTTTT. Protein sequence: CASRKETGGSTGELFF. The variable domain in full, completed from reference TRBV9 and TRBJ2-2, reads DSGVTQTPKHLITATGQRVTLRCSPRSGDLSVYWYQQSLDQGLQFLIQYYNGEERAKGNILERFSAQQFPDLHSELNLSSLELGDSALYFCASRKETGGSTGELFFGEGSRLTVL.

The chain is built from TRBV5-1 and TRBJ2-1, with D uncertain. The CDR3 extends over 16 amino acids. V was shortened by 0 bases and J by 4 bases, with 14 bases between the two germline ends. In germline, CDR1 is SGHRS, CDR2 YFSETQ. This chain's CDR3 is CASSLDRRDIYNEQFF. CDR3 nucleotides: TGCGCCAGCAGCTTGGACCGACGAGACATATACAATGAGCAGTTCTTC.

The chain is built from TRBV7-3 and TRBJ2-3, with TRBD1 matching over 9 bases. CDR1 is SGHTA and CDR2 is FQGTGA in the germline V gene. Unmatched junction bases numbered 9, after V lost 2 bases and J lost 6 bases. This CDR3 region has 16 residues. DNA for the CDR3: TGTGCCAGCAGCTTAGCAACAGGGGGCGCCGCCGATACGCAGTATTTT. This sequence encodes CASSLATGGAADTQYF.

This chain connects TRBV28 to TRBJ1-4; 7 nucleotides match TRBD1. The V gene's germline CDR1 is MDHEN and CDR2 SYDVKM. This CDR3 has 17 amino acids. V lost 3 bases, J lost 4 bases, and 11 bases stayed unmatched. CDR3 residues: CASSFEGTGVDNEKLFF. The DNA for the CDR3 is TGTGCCAGCAGTTTTGAGGGTACAGGGGTTGATAATGAAAAACTGTTTTTT. Looking up the rest from reference TRBV28 and TRBJ1-4 gives the full variable domain: DVKVTQSSRYLVKRTGEKVFLECVQDMDHENMFWYRQDPGLGLRLIYFSYDVKMKEKGDIPEGYSVSREKKERFSLILESASTNQTSMYLCASSFEGTGVDNEKLFFGSGTQLSVL.